The 16 T cell receptor beta chains in this list originate from one sample, sequenced in a study of CD8 T cells in ankylosing spondylitis. One entry per CDR3 protein results from TCRdb running MiXCR on the 5' RACE reads. The sample contains about 360,000 distinct CDR3 sequences, more than 20% of which appear only once. The source material was blood, either unsorted or a sorted T cell fraction (not recorded which). The receptors originated from a male donor with ankylosing spondylitis or in good health (not recorded which).

The chain has TRBV20-1 and TRBJ2-1; 8 bases agree with TRBD1. The CDR3 length is 14 residues. Germline lookup yields CDR1 DFQATT and CDR2 SNEGSKA (reference sequence). With 3 bases clipped from V and 4 bases from J, the junction kept 5 bases outside the gene matches. CDR3 bases: TGCAGTGCTAGGACAGGGGTCCTTTACAATGAGCAGTTCTTC. This codes for CSARTGVLYNEQFF.

This chain joins TRBV12-3 or TRBV12-4 and TRBJ2-1; 9 positions agree with TRBD2. With V trimmed by 3 bases and J by 8 bases, 5 bases remained unmatched. CDR3 size: 14 residues. The CDR3 protein is CASSFGGGADEQFF. The DNA of the CDR3 is TGTGCCAGCAGTTTTGGCGGGGGGGCCGATGAGCAGTTCTTC.

The rearrangement joins TRBV19 to TRBJ2-1, with 7 bases matching TRBD1. Germline lookup yields CDR1 LNHDA and CDR2 SQIVND (reference sequence). The CDR3 sequence is 14 residues long. After removal of 4 bases from V and 7 bases from J, the junction contained 7 bases not matched to a gene. The CDR3 bases are TGTGCCAGTAGTAGAGACAGGGTTGGGAATGAGCAGTTCTTC. Translating it yields CASSRDRVGNEQFF.

The CDR3 nucleotides are TGTGCCAGCAGTGGGACGGGACAGGGGAAACCTGAAGCTTTCTTT. Its protein product is CASSGTGQGKPEAFF. The chain recombines TRBV27 with TRBJ1-1; TRBD1 agrees at 10 bases. V lost 5 bases to trimming and J lost 6 bases; unmatched junction nucleotides: 9. CDR1 MNHEY and CDR2 SMNVEV come from the germline V gene (reference sequence). This CDR3 region has 15 residues.

This clonotype appeared a few times. The chain joins TRBV2 to TRBJ2-2; tentative D call: TRBD1 (6 bases). The CDR3 spans 17 residues. Germline CDR1 reads SNHLY; CDR2 reads FYNNEI. V was clipped by 4 bases and J by 3 bases, with 18 bases between them. The CDR3 loop reads CASSVYQGNPYTGELFF. The CDR3 region has the DNA TGTGCCAGCAGTGTTTACCAGGGGAACCCCTACACCGGGGAGCTGTTTTTT.

This chain connects TRBV9 to TRBJ2-7; D unclear. The ends were cut back, 4 bases at V and 2 bases at J, with 10 bases in the middle. Looked up from germline, CDR1 is SGDLS and CDR2 is YYNGEE. The CDR3 spans 13 residues. The CDR3 DNA is TGTGCCAGCAGCCCTTCAAATCCCTACGAGCAGTACTTC. Its protein is CASSPSNPYEQYF.

This clonotype was found a few times. Sequence at one end of the junction differs from germline and may be a read error. The chain joins TRBV7-8 to TRBJ2-3; a weak D match, TRBD2 (6 bases). Germline V lookup: CDR1 SGHVS, CDR2 FQNEAQ. CDR3 length: 17 residues. This CDR3 reads CASSLARASVRTDTKYF. The CDR3 DNA is TGTGCCAGCAGCTTAGCTAGGGCTAGCGTACGAACAGATACGAAGTATTTT.

This clonotype came up a few times. The rearrangement joins TRBV12-3 or TRBV12-4 to TRBJ2-7; 7 positions match TRBD2. CDR3 size: 14 residues. The V segment lost 3 bases and the J segment 5 bases; nucleotides outside the gene matches: 7. The CDR3 coding sequence is TGTGCCAGCAGTTTGGCGGGCGGGGGTCACGAGCAGTACTTC. It translates to CASSLAGGGHEQYF.

This clonotype has only a few counts. The chain links TRBV10-1 to TRBJ2-3; possibly TRBD1 or TRBD2 for D (5 bases each). The CDR3 has 14 residues. Trimming cost V 10 bases and J 6 bases, with 20 bases left between them. Germline V CDR1 and CDR2: WNHNN, SYGVQD (reference sequence). The CDR3 loop is CATSRDGLFDTQYF. The CDR3 DNA sequence: TGCGCCACTTCCCGGGACGGCCTTTTTGATACGCAGTATTTT.

V gene TRBV24-1 combines with J gene TRBJ2-3; TRBD1 aligns across 7 bases. CDR1 and CDR2 (germline): KGHDR, SFDVKD. The V gene end was trimmed by 4 bases and the J gene end by 13 bases; junction bases not matched to a gene: 7. The length of the CDR3 is 12 residues. The CDR3 coding sequence is TGTGCCACCAGTGACCATCTGACAGGGAAGTATTTT. It yields the protein CATSDHLTGKYF.

This clonotype was detected a few times. The rearrangement uses TRBV10-3 and TRBJ2-5; 8 bases line up with TRBD1. This CDR3 spans 16 amino acids. Per the germline V gene, CDR1 is ENHRY and CDR2 is SYGVKD. V dropped 5 bases and J dropped 1; count of bases not matched to a gene: 9. This CDR3 is CAISPGQETPQETQYF. The CDR3 nucleotides read TGTGCCATCAGTCCGGGACAGGAGACACCCCAAGAGACCCAGTACTTC.

The chain recombines TRBV29-1 with TRBJ2-2, with 12 nucleotides matching TRBD2. The germline V gene has CDR1 SQVTM and CDR2 ANQGSEA. The V segment lost 4 bases and the J segment 0 bases; nucleotides outside the gene matches: 0. The CDR3 covers 15 residues. Here the CDR3 reads CSVASGGANTGELFF. The CDR3 DNA reads as TGCAGCGTTGCTAGCGGGGGGGCGAACACCGGGGAGCTGTTTTTT.

The chain couples TRBV28 to TRBJ2-1, with D possibly being TRBD1 (6 bases). This CDR3 is 15 amino acids long. Germline CDR1 and CDR2: MDHEN and SYDVKM. Between the trimmed V and J ends, which lost 6 bases and 4 bases, there was a span of 16 bases. Written as DNA, the CDR3 is TGTGCCAGCAGAGACCTCGGACAGATTTACAATGAGCAGTTCTTC. As protein: CASRDLGQIYNEQFF.

The chain carries TRBV20-1 and TRBJ2-3; D is undetermined. Trimming removed 3 bases at V and 0 bases at J, with 7 bases between. Germline V lookup: CDR1 DFQATT, CDR2 SNEGSKA (reference sequence). This CDR3 spans 13 amino acids. The CDR3 coding sequence is TGCAGTGCTAGGATGAGAAGCACAGATACGCAGTATTTT. This codes for CSARMRSTDTQYF.

The chain links TRBV12-3 or TRBV12-4 to TRBJ2-2; 8 bases line up with TRBD1. The CDR3 length is 15 residues. Losses at the gene ends were 6 bases for V and 4 bases for J; bases not matched to a gene: 7. The CDR3 here is CASSPGGGGTGELFF. In DNA, the CDR3 is TGTGCCAGCAGCCCAGGGGGCGGCGGCACCGGGGAGCTGTTTTTT.

The chain links TRBV27 to TRBJ2-1; D gene ambiguous. Deletions cut 5 bases from V and 0 bases from J, with 11 bases between. Germline CDR1 is MNHEY and CDR2 is SMNVEV (reference sequence). The CDR3 loop spans 15 amino acids. The CDR3 region is CASSPLMSSYNEQFF. The DNA of the CDR3 is TGTGCCAGCAGTCCCCTCATGAGCTCCTACAATGAGCAGTTCTTC.